The 8 T cell receptor beta chains below were found in one sample sequenced in a study of T cell therapy after organ transplantation. These TCRs' antigens remain unknown. Produced via immunoSEQ multiplex PCR; TCRdb's table is partial and in-frame only. The sample has roughly 20,000 clones; over 80% are singletons. Documented time point: 20-29 weeks after completion of therapy. The specimen comprised CD8+ T cells from blood, sampled after autologous CMV-specific T cell therapy. The receptors here all came from a human patient who had received a solid organ transplant and had CMV disease. These T cells may partly come from the graft donor.

The V call is TRBV15, the J call TRBJ2-3; maybe TRBD1 (6 bases). The germline gives CDR1 LNHNV, CDR2 YYDKDF (reference sequence). Between the trimmed V and J ends, which lost 3 bases and 0 bases, there was a span of 10 bases. The CDR3 contains 15 residues. The CDR3 DNA reads TGTGCCACCAGCAGCCAGGGGTCTAGCACAGATACGCAGTATTTT. It specifies CATSSQGSSTDTQYF.

V usage is TRBV5-8 and J usage is TRBJ2-1; TRBD1 is a possible D gene (5 bases). CDR1 and CDR2 from the germline V gene are SGHTS and YDEGEE. V was trimmed by 1 base and J by 4 bases, leaving 9 bases between them. The CDR3 totals 14 residues. The CDR3 reads CASSLRQTYNEQFF. The CDR3 DNA reads as TGTGCCAGCAGCTTGAGACAGACTTACAATGAGCAGTTCTTC.

The genes are TRBV7-8 and TRBJ1-1, with unresolved D. CDR1 is SGHVS and CDR2 is FQNEAQ in the germline V gene. V lost 0 bases and J lost 0, with 8 bases in between. The CDR3 spans 15 residues. CDR3 in amino acids: CASSLAGQVNTEAFF. The CDR3 nucleotides are TGTGCCAGCAGCTTAGCCGGGCAGGTGAACACTGAAGCTTTCTTT.

The chain is built from TRBV4-1 and TRBJ1-6; D is perhaps TRBD1 (5 bases). This CDR3 is built from 15 residues. V was shortened by 2 bases and J by 7 bases, with 12 bases between the two germline ends. Per the germline V gene, CDR1 is MGHRA and CDR2 is YSYEKL. For the CDR3, the DNA is TGCGCCAGCAGCCAAACCTCCGGGGGGAATTCACCCCTCCACTTT. Its protein product is CASSQTSGGNSPLHF.

This sequence joins TRBV27 and TRBJ1-5; the match to TRBD1 covers 7 bases. The CDR3 runs 14 residues. CDR1 and CDR2 from the germline V gene are MNHEY and SMNVEV (reference sequence). The V gene end was trimmed by 6 bases and the J gene end by 2 bases; junction bases not matched to a gene: 4. The CDR3 DNA sequence: TGTGCCAGCAGCTTAGACAGGGGCAATCAGCCCCAGCATTTT. It translates to CASSLDRGNQPQHF.

This chain joins TRBV13 and TRBJ2-5, with TRBD2 matching over 9 bases. This CDR3 has 16 amino acids. Losses at the gene ends were 2 bases for V and 0 bases for J; bases not matched to a gene: 4. The germline gives CDR1 PRHDT, CDR2 FYEKMQ (reference sequence). CDR3 sequence: CASSLLAGANQETQYF. The CDR3 DNA reads as TGTGCCAGCAGCTTATTAGCGGGAGCGAACCAAGAGACCCAGTACTTC.

This clone was found a few times. This rearrangement joins TRBV7-9 to TRBJ1-2; weak D call: TRBD1 (5 bases). CDR3 length equals 17 residues. Germline V gene data show CDR1 as SEHNR and CDR2 as FQNEAQ (reference sequence). V was shortened by 3 bases and J by 8 bases, with 25 bases between the two germline ends. The CDR3 spells CASSLARAGDSYGGYTF. DNA for the CDR3: TGTGCCAGCAGCTTGGCCCGAGCGGGGGATTCCTATGGCGGCTACACCTTC.

In its sample, this clone is medium-sized (0.01 to 0.1%). The V call is TRBV4-3, the J call TRBJ2-7; D is unresolved. The CDR3 totals 14 residues. CDR1 LGHNA and CDR2 YSLEER come from the germline V gene. Trimming left V 0 bases short and J 6 bases short, with 12 bases between. The CDR3 DNA reads as TGCGCCAGCAGCCAAGATATCGAGCGTAGCGAGCAGTACTTC. The encoded protein is CASSQDIERSEQYF.